The clone carrying this TCR beta chain was seen only a few times. The record originates from a study of patients and donors after allogeneic stem cell transplantation. MiXCR, applied by TCRdb to the RT-PCR reads, yields one record per CDR3 protein. The data contain 110,000 or so distinct CDR3 sequences, 35% of them singletons. The ends were cut back, 2 bases at V and 6 bases at J, with 10 bases in the middle. The CDR3 has 13 residues. Germline lookup yields CDR1 SEHNR and CDR2 FQNEAQ (reference sequence). Sequenced material: blood, either unsorted or a sorted T cell fraction (not recorded which). The receptor was isolated from a human donor who was either an allogeneic HSCT recipient or a stem cell or donor lymphocyte infusion donor (not recorded which). It is not recorded whose cells these are; they may come from a transplant donor. The chain joins TRBV7-9 to TRBJ1-2; D remains unclear. For the CDR3, the DNA is TGTGCCAGCAGCTTATGGGGATTAGATGGCTACACCTTC. This encodes CASSLWGLDGYTF. The variable domain in full, with the rest retrieved from reference TRBV7-9 and TRBJ1-2, is DTGVSQNPRHKITKRGQNVTFRCDPISEHNRLYWYRQTLGQGPEFLTYFQNEAQLEKSRLLSDRFSAERPKGSFSTLEIQRTEQGDSAMYLCASSLWGLDGYTFGSGTRLTVV.